The present T cell receptor (beta chain) was sequenced within a study of technical replicates of blood from a few donors. Here immunoSEQ multiplex PCR was the method, and the copy in TCRdb shows in-frame clones only, minus some. The sample has roughly 80,000 clones, 90% to 95% seen once. Germline CDR1 and CDR2: MNHNS and SASEGT. The CDR3 sequence is 16 residues long. The ends were cut back, 0 bases at V and 3 bases at J, with 12 bases in the middle. The receptor's source is a human donor in good health. This chain uses TRBV6-1 with TRBJ1-3; D is unclear. What was sequenced was T cells isolated from PBMCs. The CDR3: CASSEAGGRGGNTIYF. CDR3 nucleotides: TGTGCCAGCAGTGAAGCGGGAGGTCGTGGTGGAAACACCATATATTTT.